Each of the 28 T cell receptor beta chains below was sequenced from the same sample in a study of cytomegalovirus exposure and HLA in healthy donors. With 60 Vbeta and 13 Jbeta primers, the PCR was carried out. Here immunoSEQ multiplex PCR was the method, and the copy in TCRdb shows in-frame clones only, minus some. The sample lists 170,000 or so clones, nearly 80% occurring once. Sequencing was performed on PBMCs. The receptors originated from a woman aged 40 to 50 in good health and CMV-seronegative.

The chain uses TRBV4-1 and TRBJ1-6, with D maybe TRBD1 (5 bases). This CDR3 comprises 16 residues. In germline, CDR1 is MGHRA, CDR2 YSYEKL. V shed 0 bases and J shed 8 bases, with 14 bases lying between them. The CDR3 coding sequence is TGCGCCAGCAGCCAAGATCCAGGCAGGGATCATTCACCCCTCCACTTT. This sequence encodes CASSQDPGRDHSPLHF.

This clone turned up a few times. The rearrangement links TRBV6-6 to TRBJ1-1, with 8 bases aligning to TRBD1. The CDR3 is made up of 14 amino acids. CDR1 MNHNY and CDR2 SVGAGI come from the germline V gene (reference sequence). The junction had 10 bases not matched to a gene; V was cut back by 4 bases and J by 9 bases. The CDR3 sequence: CASSSGTGSAKAFF. As DNA, the CDR3 is TGTGCCAGCAGTTCCGGGACAGGCTCGGCTAAAGCTTTCTTT.

The chain joins TRBV5-4 to TRBJ2-4; the match to TRBD1 covers 7 bases. V gave up 4 bases and J gave up 1 base; unmatched junction bases: 2. CDR1 SGHNT and CDR2 YYREEE come from the germline V gene (reference sequence). CDR3 length: 14 amino acids. DNA of the CDR3: TGTGCCAGCAGCAAACAGGGGGCCAAAAACATTCAGTACTTC. The encoded protein is CASSKQGAKNIQYF.

The rearrangement links TRBV15 to TRBJ1-2; D is unresolved. Trimming removed 5 bases at V and 8 bases at J, with 15 bases between. Germline V lookup: CDR1 LNHNV, CDR2 YYDKDF (reference sequence). The CDR3 has 13 amino acids. The CDR3 DNA is TGTGCCACCAGCTATGCAGGAGGTGAAGGCTACACCTTC. Its protein is CATSYAGGEGYTF. Full variable domain (missing parts from reference TRBV15 and TRBJ1-2): DAMVIQNPRYQVTQFGKPVTLSCSQTLNHNVMYWYQQKSSQAPKLLFHYYDKDFNNEADTPDNFQSRRPNTSFCFLDIRSPGLGDTAMYLCATSYAGGEGYTFGSGTRLTVV.

This chain uses TRBV27 with TRBJ1-1; possible D gene TRBD1, 6 bases. CDR3 length: 15 amino acids. Trimming removed 1 base at V and 4 bases at J, with 13 bases between. Germline V gene data show CDR1 as MNHEY and CDR2 as SMNVEV (reference sequence). The CDR3 coding sequence is TGTGCCAGCAGTTTATGGGGGGGCCGGGGCACTGAAGCTTTCTTT. Its protein product is CASSLWGGRGTEAFF.

V gene TRBV10-3 combines with J gene TRBJ1-1; D is possibly TRBD1 (6 bases). Germline CDR1 ENHRY, CDR2 SYGVKD. This CDR3 has 14 residues. The V end lost 6 bases, the J end lost 1 base, and 12 bases lay between the germline ends. The DNA of the CDR3 is TGTGCCATCAGGAAGGGGGAGAAGAACACTGAAGCTTTCTTT. The encoded protein is CAIRKGEKNTEAFF.

About this clone: The sample holds other DNA sequences that translate to the same CDR3. The V gene is TRBV2, the J gene TRBJ2-7, with D tentatively TRBD2 (7 bases). Trimming took off 5 bases at V and 4 bases at J, with 15 bases between the two ends. Germline V gene sequence: CDR1 SNHLY, CDR2 FYNNEI. The CDR3 is 14 residues long. Here the CDR3 reads CASSLGGAVYEQYF. Written as DNA, the CDR3 is TGTGCCAGCAGTCTGGGGGGGGCGGTTTACGAGCAGTACTTC.

The count of this clone is one. This rearrangement joins TRBV4-1 to TRBJ1-1, with TRBD1 as a possible D gene (5 bases). This CDR3 contains 14 residues. CDR1 and CDR2 (germline): MGHRA, YSYEKL. V was cut by 4 bases and J by 4 bases, with 13 bases left in between. The CDR3 DNA sequence: TGCGCCAGCAGCCCCAGCGGGGGGGGCACTGAAGCTTTCTTT. This translates into CASSPSGGGTEAFF.

The chain has TRBV7-9 and TRBJ1-3, with D uncertain. The length of the CDR3 is 15 residues. CDR1 and CDR2 from the germline V gene are SEHNR and FQNEAQ (reference sequence). V was clipped by 1 base and J by 0 bases, with 7 bases between them. In DNA, the CDR3 is TGTGCCAGCAGCTTAGGGAGATCCTCTGGAAACACCATATATTTT. Protein sequence: CASSLGRSSGNTIYF.

This clone was found once. The chain has TRBV7-9 and TRBJ2-3, with TRBD1 as a possible D gene (6 bases). With 4 bases removed from V and 1 base from J, the gap between germline ends came to 15 bases. This CDR3 is built from 16 residues. Per the germline V gene, CDR1 is SEHNR and CDR2 is FQNEAQ (reference sequence). The CDR3 protein is CASSSYRDGGTDTQYF. The CDR3 nucleotides read TGTGCCAGCAGCTCCTACAGGGACGGGGGCACAGATACGCAGTATTTT.

The gene calls are TRBV5-6 and TRBJ1-6, with 9 nucleotides matching TRBD1. Per germline, CDR1 SGHDT and CDR2 YYEEEE. The trim removed 2 bases at V and 9 bases at J, leaving 6 bases unmatched. This CDR3 has 15 amino acids. The CDR3 protein is CASSLPGQGASPLHF. The CDR3 nucleotides read TGTGCCAGCAGCTTACCGGGACAGGGAGCTTCACCCCTCCACTTT.

This rearrangement joins TRBV29-1 to TRBJ2-2, with D possibly TRBD1 on 5 matching bases. Germline-derived CDR1 and CDR2 are SQVTM and ANQGSEA. The CDR3 runs to 16 residues. V was pared by 0 bases and J by 4 bases, with 15 bases between. CDR3: CSVEDRAGWVTGELFF. CDR3 sequence (DNA): TGCAGCGTTGAAGATCGGGCAGGGTGGGTCACCGGGGAGCTGTTTTTT.

The rearrangement links TRBV2 to TRBJ2-7; a weak D match, TRBD2 (6 bases). The CDR3 is 17 amino acids. From germline, CDR1 is SNHLY and CDR2 FYNNEI. V was trimmed by 4 bases and J by 2 bases, leaving 21 bases between them. This chain's CDR3 is CASSGARAGRGPYEQYF. The CDR3 nucleotides read TGTGCCAGCAGTGGAGCGCGAGCGGGCCGTGGACCCTACGAGCAGTACTTC.

V gene TRBV6-1 combines with J gene TRBJ1-1; D gene uncertain. Germline CDR1 is MNHNS and CDR2 is SASEGT. The V end lost 6 bases, the J end lost 3 bases, and 8 bases lay between the germline ends. The CDR3 totals 12 residues. The CDR3 region has the DNA TGTGCCAGCAGGGAGGGCTACACTGAAGCTTTCTTT. It codes for CASREGYTEAFF.

This clone appeared once. The chain employs TRBV4-1 and TRBJ1-1; 7 bases are a match to TRBD1. Germline lookup yields CDR1 MGHRA and CDR2 YSYEKL. Germline trimming cut 0 bases from V and 0 bases from J; bases unmatched to any gene: 10. The CDR3 totals 18 residues. The CDR3 DNA is TGCGCCAGCAGCCAAGATTGGAGGGGGCGAAAGGTGAACACTGAAGCTTTCTTT. This sequence encodes CASSQDWRGRKVNTEAFF.

The chain carries TRBV27 and TRBJ2-1; possible D gene TRBD1, 6 bases. The germline gives CDR1 MNHEY, CDR2 SMNVEV (reference sequence). CDR3 size: 13 residues. V lost 6 bases and J lost 7, with 13 bases in between. The chain's CDR3 is CASSSATGNEQFF. The DNA of the CDR3 is TGTGCCAGCAGCTCCGCCACAGGGAATGAGCAGTTCTTC.

This chain joins TRBV7-3 and TRBJ2-1, with 7 positions matching TRBD1. Germline V gene data show CDR1 as SGHTA and CDR2 as FQGTGA. CDR3 size: 14 residues. J gave up 6 bases and V 4 bases, and 6 bases lay outside the gene matches. CDR3 bases: TGTGCCAGCAGCTGGTCGACAGGGAGCAATGAGCAGTTCTTC. Its protein product is CASSWSTGSNEQFF.

Concerning this clone itself: Other DNA sequences in this specimen translate into the identical CDR3. The rearrangement uses TRBV7-9 and TRBJ2-7; D remains ambiguous. Germline assignment: CDR1 SEHNR and CDR2 FQNEAQ (reference sequence). Between the trimmed V and J ends, which lost 5 bases and 0 bases, there was a span of 2 bases. The CDR3 is made up of 11 amino acids. For the CDR3, the DNA is TGTGCCAGCAGCCTCTCCTACGAGCAGTACTTC. Translating it yields CASSLSYEQYF.

This chain joins TRBV5-1 and TRBJ2-3; TRBD1 matches 7 bases. With V trimmed by 4 bases and J by 0 bases, 8 bases remained unmatched. This CDR3 is built from 16 residues. From germline, CDR1 is SGHRS and CDR2 YFSETQ. CDR3 in amino acids: CASSDNPGQSTDTQYF. CDR3 coding DNA: TGCGCCAGCAGCGACAACCCGGGACAGAGCACAGATACGCAGTATTTT. The full variable domain, in which reference TRBV5-1 and TRBJ2-3 provide the parts outside the CDR3, is KAGVTQTPRYLIKTRGQQVTLSCSPISGHRSVSWYQQTPGQGLQFLFEYFSETQRNKGNFPGRFSGRQFSNSRSEMNVSTLELGDSALYLCASSDNPGQSTDTQYFGPGTRLTVL.

The chain uses TRBV18 and TRBJ2-3; D is undetermined. Per the germline V gene, CDR1 is KGHSH and CDR2 is LQKENI. CDR3 length: 12 residues. Trimming took 3 bases from V and 3 from J, leaving 4 bases between them. CDR3: CASSPGTDTQYF. CDR3 bases: TGTGCCAGCTCACCCGGGACAGATACGCAGTATTTT.

This sequence joins TRBV6-1 and TRBJ2-5; maybe TRBD2 (7 bases). CDR1 MNHNS and CDR2 SASEGT come from the germline V gene. Trimming cost V 8 bases and J 4 bases, with 17 bases left between them. The CDR3 has 14 amino acids. CDR3 coding DNA: TGTGCCAGCGGGGCGGGGGAGGGGGGAGAGACCCAGTACTTC. Protein sequence: CASGAGEGGETQYF.

The chain has TRBV10-2 and TRBJ1-6; the match to TRBD1 covers 8 bases. The germline gives CDR1 WSHSY, CDR2 SAAADI. The CDR3 runs 14 residues. The ends lost 5 bases at V and 10 bases at J; junction bases unmatched: 7. The CDR3 sequence: CASSNRGGDSPLHF. CDR3 sequence (DNA): TGCGCCAGCAGTAACAGGGGGGGGGACTCACCCCTCCACTTT.

V gene TRBV30 combines with J gene TRBJ1-2; perhaps TRBD1 as D (5 bases). The germline V gene has CDR1 GTSNPN and CDR2 SVGIG (reference sequence). The CDR3 has 15 amino acids. Trimming removed 0 bases at V and 7 bases at J, with 18 bases between. The CDR3 DNA sequence: TGTGCCTGGAGTGTACCCGGGGGGAGTAGTGGTGGCTACACCTTC. Encoded protein: CAWSVPGGSSGGYTF.

This clone showed up just a few times. V is TRBV27 and J is TRBJ2-5, with D perhaps matching TRBD1 (6 bases). V dropped 9 bases and J dropped 1 base, with 18 bases sitting between them. Germline V gene sequence: CDR1 MNHEY, CDR2 SMNVEV (reference sequence). CDR3 length: 15 amino acids. The DNA for the CDR3 is TGTGCCAGTGGAAGCCCGGGACATCCCCAAGAGACCCAGTACTTC. As protein: CASGSPGHPQETQYF.

The chain joins TRBV9 to TRBJ2-7, with TRBD2 as a possible D gene (5 bases). The ends were cut back, 0 bases at V and 3 bases at J, with 10 bases in the middle. The CDR3 extends over 14 amino acids. Germline V lookup: CDR1 SGDLS, CDR2 YYNGEE. DNA for the CDR3: TGTGCCAGCAGCGTAGGGGCCGGAGGCTACGAGCAGTACTTC. Its translation is CASSVGAGGYEQYF.

V and J are TRBV18 and TRBJ2-7; D not certain. Germline V gives CDR1 KGHSH, CDR2 LQKENI. The germline V and J ends were trimmed by 3 bases and 2 bases, with 11 bases remaining between them. This CDR3 has 14 amino acids. The CDR3 loop is CASSPQTNAYEQYF. The CDR3 coding sequence is TGTGCCAGCTCACCCCAGACAAACGCCTACGAGCAGTACTTC.

The V and J genes are TRBV5-6 and TRBJ2-5; maybe TRBD2 (5 bases). The J call is doubtful: the DNA matches TRBJ2-7 better. Germline V gives CDR1 SGHDT, CDR2 YYEEEE. The CDR3 length is 15 residues. In nucleotides, the CDR3 is TGTGCCAGCAGCCAATGGACTGCTTACTCCTACGAGCAGTACTTC. It yields the protein CASSQWTAYSYEQYF.

This clone has a handful of counts. This chain links TRBV18 with TRBJ2-1, with TRBD2 identical over 8 bases. There are 17 residues in the CDR3. CDR1 and CDR2 from the germline V gene are KGHSH and LQKENI. J gave up 2 bases and V 3 bases, and 9 bases lay outside the gene matches. The CDR3 loop reads CASSPSRGRGAYNEQFF. The DNA of the CDR3 is TGTGCCAGCTCACCGAGCCGGGGGCGGGGGGCCTACAATGAGCAGTTCTTC.